This T cell receptor beta chain appears in the sequencing data of a study of neurological immune-mediated disorders. General study findings and limits: The expanded clones of different subjects shared no CDR3 amino acid sequences (suggesting private repertoires in all groups). Patients with HTLV-1-associated myelopathy showed the most TCR clonal expansion. Those with multiple sclerosis showed the least, falling below healthy controls.

Note on this clonotype: Its antigen is not known.

The team produced cDNA through 5'RACE using 10-nucleotide random UMIs. Each CDR3 protein gets one entry after TCRdb re-called the 5' RACE reads with MiXCR. Of more than 70,000 distinct CDR3 sequences in the sample, approximately 10% were seen once. Source material was 2 million unsorted PBMCs, stored at -80 °C in RNAlater. The CDR3 spans 13 residues. From germline, CDR1 is DFQATT and CDR2 SNEGSKA (reference sequence). V dropped 5 bases and J dropped 5; count of bases not matched to a gene: 5. V and J are TRBV20-1 and TRBJ2-2; 7 bases line up with TRBD2. The specimen was PBMCs. The receptor was derived from a man in his forties or fifties in good health. DNA of the CDR3: TGCAGTGCTCTAGCGGTGGGAACCGGGGAGCTGTTTTTT. This codes for CSALAVGTGELFF.